The rows below give T cell receptor beta chains drawn from one sample of a study of control samples from healthy donors and cancer patients. Repertoires were generated with immunoSEQ multiplex PCR, while TCRdb's copy carries only in-frame clones and drops some. The table records roughly 84,000 clones, 91% of them present only once. The sequenced material came from blood. Every receptor here comes from a man aged 45-60 years in good health. CDR3s include the opening cysteine and the closing phenylalanine or tryptophan. Fields, in order: CDR3 protein, CDR3 length, V gene, J gene.

CDR3aa: CASSARGNTEAFF; len: 13; v_gene: TRBV11-1; j_gene: TRBJ1-1
CDR3aa: CASGDGEPGKLFF; len: 13; v_gene: TRBV6-5; j_gene: TRBJ1-4
CDR3aa: CASRPQGPRGAFF; len: 13; v_gene: TRBV2; j_gene: TRBJ1-1
CDR3aa: CASSNTSPGTEAFF; len: 14; v_gene: TRBV19; j_gene: TRBJ1-1
CDR3aa: CASSSAGPFYGYTF; len: 14; v_gene: TRBV6-2/TRBV6-3; j_gene: TRBJ1-2
CDR3aa: CATSLQLTGELFF; len: 13; v_gene: TRBV24-1; j_gene: TRBJ2-2
CDR3aa: CATSDLLGTGDSRVLFF; len: 17; v_gene: TRBV24-1; j_gene: TRBJ2-2
CDR3aa: CASSLGQGANEKLFF; len: 15; v_gene: TRBV5-1; j_gene: TRBJ1-4
CDR3aa: CASSLSRDRDQPQHF; len: 15; v_gene: TRBV27; j_gene: TRBJ1-5
CDR3aa: CASKEGAYSYEQYF; len: 14; v_gene: TRBV5-1; j_gene: TRBJ2-7
CDR3aa: CASSQVSLGFNTEAFF; len: 16; v_gene: TRBV3-1/TRBV3-2; j_gene: TRBJ1-1
CDR3aa: CASSRLGDRAQYF; len: 13; v_gene: TRBV2; j_gene: TRBJ2-3
CDR3aa: CASSPTTGRGQETQYF; len: 16; v_gene: TRBV3-1/TRBV3-2; j_gene: TRBJ2-5
CDR3aa: CASSQLLTGRGEKLFF; len: 16; v_gene: TRBV7-9; j_gene: TRBJ1-4
CDR3aa: CASSFGRDQPQHF; len: 13; v_gene: TRBV11-2; j_gene: TRBJ1-5
CDR3aa: CASDPGKGAGELFF; len: 14; v_gene: TRBV12-5; j_gene: TRBJ2-2
CDR3aa: CASSPSGGVGNTIYF; len: 15; v_gene: TRBV6-5; j_gene: TRBJ1-3
CDR3aa: CASSRLNTEAFF; len: 12; v_gene: TRBV6-5; j_gene: TRBJ1-1
CDR3aa: CSVGMRANYGYTF; len: 13; v_gene: TRBV29-1; j_gene: TRBJ1-2
CDR3aa: CASSLNRVEAFF; len: 12; v_gene: TRBV7-2; j_gene: TRBJ1-1
CDR3aa: CASSQMGGGYTF; len: 12; v_gene: TRBV3-1/TRBV3-2; j_gene: TRBJ1-2
CDR3aa: CASSESSGGLHEQFF; len: 15; v_gene: TRBV6-4; j_gene: TRBJ2-1
CDR3aa: CASSQSGSNQPQHF; len: 14; v_gene: TRBV14; j_gene: TRBJ1-5
CDR3aa: CASSLVGPAKVSGYYEQYF; len: 19; v_gene: TRBV5-1; j_gene: TRBJ2-7
CDR3aa: CAWSGEVNQPQHF; len: 13; v_gene: TRBV30; j_gene: TRBJ1-5
CDR3aa: CASSVGQAVNTEAFF; len: 15; v_gene: TRBV9; j_gene: TRBJ1-1
CDR3aa: CASSLPDSRSYTF; len: 13; v_gene: TRBV12-3/TRBV12-4; j_gene: TRBJ1-2
CDR3aa: CASSISTNQPQHF; len: 13; v_gene: TRBV19; j_gene: TRBJ1-5
CDR3aa: CASRGGADFGTEAFF; len: 15; v_gene: TRBV6-5; j_gene: TRBJ1-1
CDR3aa: CASSQALGSVNTIYF; len: 15; v_gene: TRBV3-1/TRBV3-2; j_gene: TRBJ1-3
CDR3aa: CASSVGGNTIYF; len: 12; v_gene: TRBV2; j_gene: TRBJ1-3
CDR3aa: CASSQDSSADTQYF; len: 14; v_gene: TRBV3-1/TRBV3-2; j_gene: TRBJ2-3
CDR3aa: CASSFGPGQGVNEQFF; len: 16; v_gene: TRBV7-9; j_gene: TRBJ2-1
CDR3aa: CASGPRSQETQYF; len: 13; v_gene: TRBV12-5; j_gene: TRBJ2-5
CDR3aa: CAWSATGSGQPQHF; len: 14; v_gene: TRBV30; j_gene: TRBJ1-5
CDR3aa: CASISTGSTEAFF; len: 13; v_gene: TRBV3-1/TRBV3-2; j_gene: TRBJ1-1
CDR3aa: CASSAIAGRQEAFF; len: 14; v_gene: TRBV2; j_gene: TRBJ1-1
CDR3aa: CASSEEQGNTIYF; len: 13; v_gene: TRBV9; j_gene: TRBJ1-3
CDR3aa: CASRSWNSPLHF; len: 12; v_gene: TRBV6-5; j_gene: TRBJ1-6
CDR3aa: CASSDGQNNTEAFF; len: 14; v_gene: TRBV19; j_gene: TRBJ1-1
CDR3aa: CASSYSPGQPQHF; len: 13; v_gene: TRBV6-5; j_gene: TRBJ1-5
CDR3aa: CASSPTRQPRALHF; len: 14; v_gene: TRBV3-1/TRBV3-2; j_gene: TRBJ1-6
CDR3aa: CASSIERGRTEAFF; len: 14; v_gene: TRBV19; j_gene: TRBJ1-1
CDR3aa: CASSQVPLSGNTIYF; len: 15; v_gene: TRBV14; j_gene: TRBJ1-3
CDR3aa: CASSYGWIDGNDEAFF; len: 16; v_gene: TRBV6-5; j_gene: TRBJ1-1
CDR3aa: CASSPGQGVFQPQHF; len: 15; v_gene: TRBV7-8; j_gene: TRBJ1-5
CDR3aa: CSVEGDGTANEKLFF; len: 15; v_gene: TRBV29-1; j_gene: TRBJ1-4
CDR3aa: CASSSKGGTQHF; len: 12; v_gene: TRBV11-2; j_gene: TRBJ1-5
CDR3aa: CASQTGVREQYF; len: 12; v_gene: TRBV10-2; j_gene: TRBJ2-7
CDR3aa: CASSYLYEQYF; len: 11; v_gene: TRBV6-5; j_gene: TRBJ2-7
CDR3aa: CATRDRGNSNTEAFF; len: 15; v_gene: TRBV24-1; j_gene: TRBJ1-1
CDR3aa: CASERDGTEAFF; len: 12; v_gene: TRBV2; j_gene: TRBJ1-1
CDR3aa: CASSLGAMKTQYF; len: 13; v_gene: TRBV5-6; j_gene: TRBJ2-5
CDR3aa: CASSQESGRWYGYTF; len: 15; v_gene: TRBV14; j_gene: TRBJ1-2
CDR3aa: CASSSGQDNTEAFF; len: 14; v_gene: TRBV18; j_gene: TRBJ1-1
CDR3aa: CASSFGDYGYTF; len: 12; v_gene: TRBV13; j_gene: TRBJ1-2
CDR3aa: CSASGLAGAREQFF; len: 14; v_gene: TRBV20-1; j_gene: TRBJ2-1
CDR3aa: CASSSEIPQNYGYTF; len: 15; v_gene: TRBV5-6; j_gene: TRBJ1-2